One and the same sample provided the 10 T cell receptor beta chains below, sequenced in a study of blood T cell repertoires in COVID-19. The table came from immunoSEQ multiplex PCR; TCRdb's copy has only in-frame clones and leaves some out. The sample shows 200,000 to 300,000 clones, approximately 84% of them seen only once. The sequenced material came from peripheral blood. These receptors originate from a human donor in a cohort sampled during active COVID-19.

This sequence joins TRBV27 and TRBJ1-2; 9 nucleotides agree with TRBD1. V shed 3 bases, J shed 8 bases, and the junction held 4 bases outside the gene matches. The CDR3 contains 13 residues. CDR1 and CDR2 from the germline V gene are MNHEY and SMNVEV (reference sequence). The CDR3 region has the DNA TGTGCCAGCAGTTTTAGGGACAGGGACGGCTACACCTTC. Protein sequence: CASSFRDRDGYTF.

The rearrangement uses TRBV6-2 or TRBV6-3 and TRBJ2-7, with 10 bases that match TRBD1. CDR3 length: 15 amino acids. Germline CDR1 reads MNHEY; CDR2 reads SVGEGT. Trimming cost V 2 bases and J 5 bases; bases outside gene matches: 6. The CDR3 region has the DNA TGTGCCAGCAGTTACGCCGGGACAGGGGACCACGAGCAGTACTTC. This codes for CASSYAGTGDHEQYF.

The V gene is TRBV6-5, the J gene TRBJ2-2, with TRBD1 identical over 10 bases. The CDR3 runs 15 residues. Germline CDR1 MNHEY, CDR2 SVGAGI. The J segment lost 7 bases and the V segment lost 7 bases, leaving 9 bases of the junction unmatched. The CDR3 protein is CASKVDRGRVGELFF. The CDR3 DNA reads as TGTGCCAGCAAGGTTGACAGGGGGCGGGTCGGGGAGCTGTTTTTT.

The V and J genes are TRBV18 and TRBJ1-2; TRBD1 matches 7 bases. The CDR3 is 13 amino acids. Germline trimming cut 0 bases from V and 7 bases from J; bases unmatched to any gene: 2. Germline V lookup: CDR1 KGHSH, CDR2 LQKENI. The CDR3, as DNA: TGTGCCAGCTCACCACCCGACAGGGCTGGCTACACCTTC. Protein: CASSPPDRAGYTF.

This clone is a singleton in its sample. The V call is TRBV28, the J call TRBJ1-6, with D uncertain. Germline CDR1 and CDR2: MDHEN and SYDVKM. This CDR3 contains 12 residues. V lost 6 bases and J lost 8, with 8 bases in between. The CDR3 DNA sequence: TGTGCCAGCAGCTACCTTGATTCACCCCTCCACTTT. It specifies CASSYLDSPLHF. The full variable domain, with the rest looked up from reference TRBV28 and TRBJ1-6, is DVKVTQSSRYLVKRTGEKVFLECVQDMDHENMFWYRQDPGLGLRLIYFSYDVKMKEKGDIPEGYSVSREKKERFSLILESASTNQTSMYLCASSYLDSPLHFGNGTRLTVT.

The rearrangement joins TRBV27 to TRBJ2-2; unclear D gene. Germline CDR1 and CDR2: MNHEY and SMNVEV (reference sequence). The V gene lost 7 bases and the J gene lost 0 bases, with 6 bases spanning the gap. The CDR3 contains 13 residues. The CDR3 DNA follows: TGTGCCAGCACGGGTCCGAACACCGGGGAGCTGTTTTTT. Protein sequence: CASTGPNTGELFF.

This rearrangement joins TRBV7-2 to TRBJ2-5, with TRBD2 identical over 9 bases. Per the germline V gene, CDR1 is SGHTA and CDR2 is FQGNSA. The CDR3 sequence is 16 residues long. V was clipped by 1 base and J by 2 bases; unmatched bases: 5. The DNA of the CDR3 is TGTGCCAGCAGCTTAGTGGCGGGGGGGCCTCAAGAGACCCAGTACTTC. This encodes CASSLVAGGPQETQYF.

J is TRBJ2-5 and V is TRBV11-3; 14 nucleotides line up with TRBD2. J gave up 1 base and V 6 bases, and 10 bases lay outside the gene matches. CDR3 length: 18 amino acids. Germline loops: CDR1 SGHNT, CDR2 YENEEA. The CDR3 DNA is TGTGCCAGCAGTCTCAAGGGACTAGCGGGAGAAGGCCAAGAGACCCAGTACTTC. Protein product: CASSLKGLAGEGQETQYF.

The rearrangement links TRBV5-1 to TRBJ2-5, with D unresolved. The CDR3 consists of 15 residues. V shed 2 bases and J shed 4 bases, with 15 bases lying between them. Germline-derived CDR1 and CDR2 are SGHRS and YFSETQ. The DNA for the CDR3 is TGCGCCAGCAGCTTTAACGGAAGGCGGTCAGAGACCCAGTACTTC. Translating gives CASSFNGRRSETQYF.

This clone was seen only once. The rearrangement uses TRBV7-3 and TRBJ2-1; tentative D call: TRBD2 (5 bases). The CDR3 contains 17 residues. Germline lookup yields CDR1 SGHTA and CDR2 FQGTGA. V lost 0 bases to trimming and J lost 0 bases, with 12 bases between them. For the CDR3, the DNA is TGTGCCAGCAGCTTAACGTGGGAGCGTAGCTCCTACAATGAGCAGTTCTTC. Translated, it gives CASSLTWERSSYNEQFF.